Presented here are 3 T cell receptor beta chains from one specimen sequenced in a study of cytomegalovirus exposure and HLA in healthy donors. Researchers ran the PCR with 60 Vbeta and 13 Jbeta primers. Data came from immunoSEQ multiplex PCR; TCRdb stores just in-frame clones and leaves some out. The sample lists some 200,000 clones; around 89% were seen once. The source material was PBMCs. All receptors derive from a woman aged 18-35 years in good health and CMV-seronegative.

The chain carries TRBV18 and TRBJ1-1; 7 bases line up with TRBD1. Germline values: CDR1 KGHSH, CDR2 LQKENI. V lost 6 bases and J lost 0; bases outside the gene matches: 4. The CDR3 has 14 residues. Written as DNA, the CDR3 is TGTGCCAGCTCCCAACAGGGGATGAACACTGAAGCTTTCTTT. Residues: CASSQQGMNTEAFF.

The chain uses TRBV11-2 and TRBJ1-1; the D is unclear. Germline V gives CDR1 SGHAT, CDR2 FQNNGV. The germline V and J ends were trimmed by 7 bases and 3 bases, with 15 bases remaining between them. This CDR3 comprises 14 residues. The CDR3: CASNPGYGYTEAFF. Here the CDR3 DNA reads TGTGCCAGCAACCCCGGGTACGGTTACACTGAAGCTTTCTTT.

The rearrangement uses TRBV6-5 and TRBJ2-7; tentatively, D is TRBD2 (5 bases). V was shortened by 6 bases and J by 6 bases, with 18 bases between the two germline ends. The CDR3 has 14 residues. In germline, CDR1 is MNHEY, CDR2 SVGAGI. CDR3 protein: CASSRTWAGSEQYF. Written as DNA, the CDR3 is TGTGCCAGCAGCCGGACTTGGGCTGGGAGCGAGCAGTACTTC.